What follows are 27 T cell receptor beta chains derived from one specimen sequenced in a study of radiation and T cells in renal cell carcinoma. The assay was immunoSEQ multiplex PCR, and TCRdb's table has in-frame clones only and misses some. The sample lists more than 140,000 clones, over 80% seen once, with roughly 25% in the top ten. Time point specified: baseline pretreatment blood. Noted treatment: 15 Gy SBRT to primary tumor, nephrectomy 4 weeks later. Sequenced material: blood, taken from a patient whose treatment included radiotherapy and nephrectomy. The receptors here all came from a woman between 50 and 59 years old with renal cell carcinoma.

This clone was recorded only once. The CDR3 coding sequence is TGTGCCAGTAGTGGATTGGAGACAGGCGACTATGGCTACACCTTC. Translation gives CASSGLETGDYGYTF. The genes are TRBV19 and TRBJ1-2; D is perhaps TRBD1 (6 bases). The V end was cut by 5 bases, the J end by 3 bases, with 16 bases between. CDR1 is LNHDA, CDR2 SQIVND, per germline (reference sequence). This CDR3 is 15 amino acids long.

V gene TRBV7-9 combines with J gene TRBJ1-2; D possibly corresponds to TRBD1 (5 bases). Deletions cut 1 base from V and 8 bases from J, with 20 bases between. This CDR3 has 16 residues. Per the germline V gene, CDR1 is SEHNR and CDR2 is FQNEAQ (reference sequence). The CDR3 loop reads CASSLDRGVRYEGYTF. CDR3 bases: TGTGCCAGCAGCTTAGATCGAGGGGTCCGCTATGAGGGCTACACCTTC. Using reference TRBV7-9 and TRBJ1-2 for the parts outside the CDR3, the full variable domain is DTGVSQNPRHKITKRGQNVTFRCDPISEHNRLYWYRQTLGQGPEFLTYFQNEAQLEKSRLLSDRFSAERPKGSFSTLEIQRTEQGDSAMYLCASSLDRGVRYEGYTFGSGTRLTVV.

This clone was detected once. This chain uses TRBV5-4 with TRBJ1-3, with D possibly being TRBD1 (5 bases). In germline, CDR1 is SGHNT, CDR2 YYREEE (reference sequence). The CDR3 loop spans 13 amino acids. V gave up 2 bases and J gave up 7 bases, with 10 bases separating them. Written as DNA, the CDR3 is TGTGCCAGCAGCTTTGACAAGGGGAACACCATATATTTT. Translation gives CASSFDKGNTIYF.

The DNA of the CDR3 is TGTGCCAGCAGCTTAGCCGGAGGCGGCGAGCAGTACTTC. Translation gives CASSLAGGGEQYF. This chain uses TRBV7-9 with TRBJ2-7, with D possibly being TRBD2 (5 bases). The CDR3 runs 13 residues. Trimming cost V 0 bases and J 6 bases, with 9 bases left between them. Germline values: CDR1 SEHNR, CDR2 FQNEAQ (reference sequence).

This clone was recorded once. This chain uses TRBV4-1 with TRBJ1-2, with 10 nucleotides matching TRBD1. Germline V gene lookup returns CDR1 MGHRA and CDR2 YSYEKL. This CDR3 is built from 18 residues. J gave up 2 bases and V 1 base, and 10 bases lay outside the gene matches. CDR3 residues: CASSQVVFLDRGNYGYTF. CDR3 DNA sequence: TGCGCCAGCAGCCAAGTAGTCTTCTTGGACAGGGGGAACTATGGCTACACCTTC.

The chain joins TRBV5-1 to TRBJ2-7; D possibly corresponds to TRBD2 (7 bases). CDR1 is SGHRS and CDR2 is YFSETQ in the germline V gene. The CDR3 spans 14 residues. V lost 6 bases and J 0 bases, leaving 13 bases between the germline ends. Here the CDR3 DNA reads TGCGCCAGCAATAAGGGGGGGGACTCCTACGAGCAGTACTTC. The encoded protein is CASNKGGDSYEQYF.

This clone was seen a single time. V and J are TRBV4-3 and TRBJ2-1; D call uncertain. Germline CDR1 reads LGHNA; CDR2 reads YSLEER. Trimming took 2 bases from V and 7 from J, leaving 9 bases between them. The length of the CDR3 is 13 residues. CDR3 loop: CASSQLRTNEQFF. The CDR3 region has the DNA TGCGCCAGCAGCCAATTACGTACGAATGAGCAGTTCTTC.

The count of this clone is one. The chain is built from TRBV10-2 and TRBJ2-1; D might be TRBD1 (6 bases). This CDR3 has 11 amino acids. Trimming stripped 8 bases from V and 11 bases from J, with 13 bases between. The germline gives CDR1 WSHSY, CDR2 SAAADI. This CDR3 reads CASDRGGQQFF. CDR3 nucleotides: TGCGCCAGCGACAGAGGGGGACAGCAGTTCTTC.

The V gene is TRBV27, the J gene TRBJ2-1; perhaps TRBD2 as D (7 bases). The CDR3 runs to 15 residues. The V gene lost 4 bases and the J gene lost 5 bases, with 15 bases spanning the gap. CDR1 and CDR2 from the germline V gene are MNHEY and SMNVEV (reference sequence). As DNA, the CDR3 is TGTGCCAGCAGTTCCGGGACTACAGGGCACAATGAGCAGTTCTTC. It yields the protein CASSSGTTGHNEQFF.

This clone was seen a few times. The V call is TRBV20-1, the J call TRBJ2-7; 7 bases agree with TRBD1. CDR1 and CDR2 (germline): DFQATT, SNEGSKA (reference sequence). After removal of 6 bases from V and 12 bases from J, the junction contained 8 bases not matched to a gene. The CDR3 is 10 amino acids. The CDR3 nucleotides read TGCAGTGCCCACCGGACAGGCACGTACTTC. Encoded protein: CSAHRTGTYF.

The CDR3 DNA sequence: TGTGCCAGCAGCCCGGGGGTCTTGTACGAGCAGTACTTC. Translation: CASSPGVLYEQYF. The chain has TRBV5-6 and TRBJ2-7; tentatively, D is TRBD2 (6 bases). Germline assignment: CDR1 SGHDT and CDR2 YYEEEE. The V end was cut by 4 bases, the J end by 4 bases, with 12 bases between. This CDR3 comprises 13 residues.

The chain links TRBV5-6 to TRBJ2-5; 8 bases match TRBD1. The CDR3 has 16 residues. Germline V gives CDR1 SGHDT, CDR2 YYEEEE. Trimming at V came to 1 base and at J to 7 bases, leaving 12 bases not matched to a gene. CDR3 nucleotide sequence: TGTGCCAGCAGCTTGCTCGGTACCAGGGGGCTAGGGACCCAGTACTTC. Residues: CASSLLGTRGLGTQYF.

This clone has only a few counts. The DNA for the CDR3 is TGCGCCAGCAGCCGGGAAGGGCAGGCAGCTAACTATGGCTACACCTTC. This translates into CASSREGQAANYGYTF. The chain has TRBV4-3 and TRBJ1-2, with D unclear. Looked up from germline, CDR1 is LGHNA and CDR2 is YSLEER. V was cut by 4 bases and J by 0 bases, with 15 bases left in between. The CDR3 is 16 residues long.

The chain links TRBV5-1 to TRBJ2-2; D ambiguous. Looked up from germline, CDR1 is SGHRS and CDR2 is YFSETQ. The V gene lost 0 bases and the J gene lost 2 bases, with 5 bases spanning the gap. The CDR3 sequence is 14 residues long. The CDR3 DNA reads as TGCGCCAGCAGCTTGGACCCAAACACCGGGGAGCTGTTTTTT. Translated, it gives CASSLDPNTGELFF.

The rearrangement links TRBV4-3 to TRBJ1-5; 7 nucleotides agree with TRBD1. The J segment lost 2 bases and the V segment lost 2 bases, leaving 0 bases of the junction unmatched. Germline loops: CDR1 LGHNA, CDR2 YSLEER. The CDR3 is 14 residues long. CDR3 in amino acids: CASSQTGGNQPQHF. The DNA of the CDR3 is TGCGCCAGCAGCCAAACAGGGGGCAATCAGCCCCAGCATTTT.

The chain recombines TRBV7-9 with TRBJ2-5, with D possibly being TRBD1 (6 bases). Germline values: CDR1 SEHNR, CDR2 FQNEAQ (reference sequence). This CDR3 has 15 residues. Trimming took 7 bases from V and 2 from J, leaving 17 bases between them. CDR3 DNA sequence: TGTGCCAGCACCCAGAGTGGACAGATACAAGAGACCCAGTACTTC. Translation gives CASTQSGQIQETQYF.

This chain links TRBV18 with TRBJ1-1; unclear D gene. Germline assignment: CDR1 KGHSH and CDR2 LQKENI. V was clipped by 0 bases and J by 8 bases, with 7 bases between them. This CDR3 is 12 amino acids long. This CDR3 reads CASSPPSGEAFF. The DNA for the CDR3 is TGTGCCAGCTCACCACCTTCGGGAGAAGCTTTCTTT.

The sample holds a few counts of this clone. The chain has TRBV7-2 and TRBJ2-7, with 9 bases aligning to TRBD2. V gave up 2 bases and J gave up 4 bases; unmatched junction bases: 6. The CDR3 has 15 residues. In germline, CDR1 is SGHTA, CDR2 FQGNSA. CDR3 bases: TGTGCCAGCAGCTTATTAGGGACTAGCCAATACGAGCAGTACTTC. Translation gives CASSLLGTSQYEQYF.

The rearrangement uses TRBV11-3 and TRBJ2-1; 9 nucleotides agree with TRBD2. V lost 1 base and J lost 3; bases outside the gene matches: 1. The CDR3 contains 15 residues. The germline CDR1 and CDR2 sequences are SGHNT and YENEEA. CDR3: CASSLGAGGYNEQFF. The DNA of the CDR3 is TGTGCCAGCAGCTTAGGAGCGGGGGGCTACAATGAGCAGTTCTTC.

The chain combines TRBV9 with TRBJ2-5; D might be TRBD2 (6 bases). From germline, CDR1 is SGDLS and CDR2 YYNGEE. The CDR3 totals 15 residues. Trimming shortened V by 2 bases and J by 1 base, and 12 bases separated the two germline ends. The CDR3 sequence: CASSVSGDSQETQYF. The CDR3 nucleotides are TGTGCCAGCAGCGTGTCGGGGGATAGCCAAGAGACCCAGTACTTC.

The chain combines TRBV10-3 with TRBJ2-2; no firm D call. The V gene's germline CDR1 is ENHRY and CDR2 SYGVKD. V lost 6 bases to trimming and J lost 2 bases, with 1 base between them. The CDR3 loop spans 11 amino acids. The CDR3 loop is CAIRNTGELFF. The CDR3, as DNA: TGTGCCATCAGAAACACCGGGGAGCTGTTTTTT.

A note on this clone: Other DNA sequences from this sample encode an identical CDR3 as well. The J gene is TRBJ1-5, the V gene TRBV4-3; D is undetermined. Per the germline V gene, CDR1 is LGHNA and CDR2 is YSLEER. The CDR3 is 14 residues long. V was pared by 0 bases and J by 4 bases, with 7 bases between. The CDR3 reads CASSQDRGNQPQHF. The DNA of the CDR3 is TGCGCCAGCAGCCAAGATAGAGGGAATCAGCCCCAGCATTTT.

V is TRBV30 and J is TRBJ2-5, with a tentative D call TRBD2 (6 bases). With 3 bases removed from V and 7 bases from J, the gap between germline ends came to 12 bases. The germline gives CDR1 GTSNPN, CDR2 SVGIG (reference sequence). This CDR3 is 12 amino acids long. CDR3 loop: CAWSGLGGTQYF. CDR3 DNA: TGTGCCTGGAGCGGTCTGGGAGGGACCCAGTACTTC. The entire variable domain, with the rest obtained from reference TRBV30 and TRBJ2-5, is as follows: SQTIHQWPATLVQPVGSPLSLECTVEGTSNPNLYWYRQAAGRGLQLLFYSVGIGQISSEVPQNLSASRPQDRQFILSSKKLLLSDSGFYLCAWSGLGGTQYFGPGTRLLVL.

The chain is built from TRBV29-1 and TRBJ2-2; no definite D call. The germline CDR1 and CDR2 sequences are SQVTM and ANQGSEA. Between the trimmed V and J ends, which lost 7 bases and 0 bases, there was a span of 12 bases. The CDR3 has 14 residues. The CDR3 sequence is CSASGFPNTGELFF. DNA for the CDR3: TGCAGCGCGTCCGGGTTTCCGAACACCGGGGAGCTGTTTTTT.

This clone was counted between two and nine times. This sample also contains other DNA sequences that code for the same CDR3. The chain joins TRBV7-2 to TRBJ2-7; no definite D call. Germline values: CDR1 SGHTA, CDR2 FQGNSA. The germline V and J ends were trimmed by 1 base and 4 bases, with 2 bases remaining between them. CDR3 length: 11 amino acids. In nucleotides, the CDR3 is TGTGCCAGCAGCTTAGATTACGAGCAGTACTTC. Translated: CASSLDYEQYF.

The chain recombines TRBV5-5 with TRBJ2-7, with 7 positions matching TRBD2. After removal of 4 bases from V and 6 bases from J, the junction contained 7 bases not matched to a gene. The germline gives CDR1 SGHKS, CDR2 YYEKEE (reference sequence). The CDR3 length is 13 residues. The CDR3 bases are TGTGCCAGCAGCCGGGGGGAGGTACCCGAGCAGTACTTC. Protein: CASSRGEVPEQYF.

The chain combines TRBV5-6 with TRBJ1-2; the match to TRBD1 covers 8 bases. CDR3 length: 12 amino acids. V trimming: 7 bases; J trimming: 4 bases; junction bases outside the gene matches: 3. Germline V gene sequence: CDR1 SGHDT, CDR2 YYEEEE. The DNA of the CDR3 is TGTGCCAGCGGACAGGGAAGCTATGGCTACACCTTC. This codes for CASGQGSYGYTF.